The present entry profiles one T cell receptor (beta chain) with its context. The authors amplified TCR beta CDR3 regions from RNA transcripts. A first-round RT-PCR used HTBI primers, followed by a second-round multiplex PCR. TCRdb itself ran the multiplex PCR reads through MiXCR, one entry per CDR3 protein. The table records hundreds of thousands of distinct CDR3 sequences, 20% to 25% of them present only once. The germline V gene encodes CDR1 SNHLY and CDR2 FYNNEI. Between the trimmed V and J ends, which lost 4 bases and 2 bases, there was a span of 12 bases. The CDR3 runs 14 residues. These data are taken from a study of Graves' ophthalmopathy and Graves' hyperthyroidism.

The clonotype comes from a woman aged 50 to 60 with Graves' ophthalmopathy. The rearrangement uses TRBV2 and TRBJ2-7, with a possible D match to TRBD2 (6 bases). The source material was peripheral blood. CDR3 DNA: TGTGCCAGCAGTGGGACTAAACCCCCCTACGAGCAGTACTTC. Its translation is CASSGTKPPYEQYF. Full variable domain (missing parts from reference TRBV2 and TRBJ2-7): EPEVTQTPSHQVTQMGQEVILRCVPISNHLYFYWYRQILGQKVEFLVSFYNNEISEKSEIFDDQFSVERPDGSNFTLKIRSTKLEDSAMYFCASSGTKPPYEQYFGPGTRLTVT.